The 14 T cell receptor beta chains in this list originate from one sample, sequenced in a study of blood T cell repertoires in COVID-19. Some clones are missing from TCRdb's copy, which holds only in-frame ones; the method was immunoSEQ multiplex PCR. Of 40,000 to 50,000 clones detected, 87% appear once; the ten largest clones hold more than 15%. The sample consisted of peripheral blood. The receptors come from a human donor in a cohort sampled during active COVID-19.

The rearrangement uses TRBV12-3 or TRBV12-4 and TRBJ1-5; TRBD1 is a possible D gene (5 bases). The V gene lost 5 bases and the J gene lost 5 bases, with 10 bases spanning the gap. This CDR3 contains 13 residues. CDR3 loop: CASSPTGYQPQHF. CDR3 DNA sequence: TGTGCCAGCAGTCCTACAGGTTATCAGCCCCAGCATTTT.

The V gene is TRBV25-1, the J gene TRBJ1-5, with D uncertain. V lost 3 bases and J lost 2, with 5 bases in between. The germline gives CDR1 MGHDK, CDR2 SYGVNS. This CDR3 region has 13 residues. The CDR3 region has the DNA TGTGCCAGCAGTGAGGCAGGCAATCAGCCCCAGCATTTT. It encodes CASSEAGNQPQHF.

This CDR3 reads CASSLQGPDTQYF. CDR3 DNA sequence: TGTGCCAGCAGCTTGCAGGGTCCAGATACGCAGTATTTT. V and J are TRBV5-6 and TRBJ2-3; D is perhaps TRBD1 (5 bases). The CDR3 loop spans 13 amino acids. V was pared by 1 base and J by 4 bases, with 7 bases between. CDR1 SGHDT and CDR2 YYEEEE come from the germline V gene.

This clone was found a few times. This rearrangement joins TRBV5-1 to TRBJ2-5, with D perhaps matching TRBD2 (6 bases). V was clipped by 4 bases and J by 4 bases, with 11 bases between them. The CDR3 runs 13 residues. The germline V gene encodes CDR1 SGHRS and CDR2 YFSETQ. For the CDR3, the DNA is TGCGCCAGCAGCCCGGGACTGACAGAGACCCAGTACTTC. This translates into CASSPGLTETQYF.

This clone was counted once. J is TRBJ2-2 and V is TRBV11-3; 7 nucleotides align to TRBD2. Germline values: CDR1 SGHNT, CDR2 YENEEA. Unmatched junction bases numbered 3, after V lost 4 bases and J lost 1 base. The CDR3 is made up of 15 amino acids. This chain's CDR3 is CASSSGLGNTGELFF. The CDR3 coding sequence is TGTGCCAGCAGCTCCGGACTAGGGAACACCGGGGAGCTGTTTTTT. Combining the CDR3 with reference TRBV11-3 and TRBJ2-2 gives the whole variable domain EAGVVQSPRYKIIEKKQPVAFWCNPISGHNTLYWYLQNLGQGPELLIRYENEEAVDDSQLPKDRFSAERLKGVDSTLKIQPAELGDSAVYLCASSSGLGNTGELFFGEGSRLTVL.

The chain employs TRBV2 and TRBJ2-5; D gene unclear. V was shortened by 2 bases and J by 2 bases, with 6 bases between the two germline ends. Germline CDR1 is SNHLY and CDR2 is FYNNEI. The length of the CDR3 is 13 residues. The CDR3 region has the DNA TGTGCCAGCAGTGAATCTATTCAAGAGACCCAGTACTTC. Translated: CASSESIQETQYF.

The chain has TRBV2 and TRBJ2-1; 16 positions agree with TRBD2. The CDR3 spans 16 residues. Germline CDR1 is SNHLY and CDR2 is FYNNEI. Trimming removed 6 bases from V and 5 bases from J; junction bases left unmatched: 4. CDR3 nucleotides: TGTGCCAGCAGGGGGGGACTAGCGGGAGGGCACAATGAGCAGTTCTTC. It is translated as CASRGGLAGGHNEQFF. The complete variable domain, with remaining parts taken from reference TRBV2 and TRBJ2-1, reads EPEVTQTPSHQVTQMGQEVILRCVPISNHLYFYWYRQILGQKVEFLVSFYNNEISEKSEIFDDQFSVERPDGSNFTLKIRSTKLEDSAMYFCASRGGLAGGHNEQFFGPGTRLTVL.

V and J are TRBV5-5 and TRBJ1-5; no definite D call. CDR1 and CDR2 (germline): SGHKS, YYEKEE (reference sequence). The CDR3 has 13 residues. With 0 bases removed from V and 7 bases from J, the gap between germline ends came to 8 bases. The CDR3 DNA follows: TGTGCCAGCAGCTTGGAGGAGAGGCAGCCCCAGCATTTT. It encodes CASSLEERQPQHF.

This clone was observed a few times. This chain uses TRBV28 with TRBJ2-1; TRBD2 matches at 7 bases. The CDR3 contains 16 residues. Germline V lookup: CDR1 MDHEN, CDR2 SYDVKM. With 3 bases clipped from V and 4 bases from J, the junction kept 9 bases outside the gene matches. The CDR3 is CASSLARLAAYNEQFF. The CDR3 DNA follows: TGTGCCAGCAGTTTGGCAAGGCTAGCGGCTTACAATGAGCAGTTCTTC.

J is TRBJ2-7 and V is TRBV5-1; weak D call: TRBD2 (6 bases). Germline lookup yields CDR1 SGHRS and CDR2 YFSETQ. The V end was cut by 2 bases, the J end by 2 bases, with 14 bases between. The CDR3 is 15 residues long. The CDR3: CASSFGGTAPYEQYF. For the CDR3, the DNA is TGCGCCAGCAGCTTCGGCGGGACGGCGCCCTACGAGCAGTACTTC.

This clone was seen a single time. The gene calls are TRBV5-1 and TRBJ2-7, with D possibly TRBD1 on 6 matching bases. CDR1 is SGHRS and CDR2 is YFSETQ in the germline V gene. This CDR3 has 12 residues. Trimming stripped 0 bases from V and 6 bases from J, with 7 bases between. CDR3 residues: CASSLEQGEQYF. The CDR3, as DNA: TGCGCCAGCAGCTTGGAACAGGGCGAGCAGTACTTC.

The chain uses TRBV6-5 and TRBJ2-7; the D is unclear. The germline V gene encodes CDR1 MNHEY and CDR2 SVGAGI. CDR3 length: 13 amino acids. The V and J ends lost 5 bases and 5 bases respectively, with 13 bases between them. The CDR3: CASSLTTRHEQYF. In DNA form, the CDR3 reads TGTGCCAGCAGTCTAACGACAAGACACGAGCAGTACTTC.

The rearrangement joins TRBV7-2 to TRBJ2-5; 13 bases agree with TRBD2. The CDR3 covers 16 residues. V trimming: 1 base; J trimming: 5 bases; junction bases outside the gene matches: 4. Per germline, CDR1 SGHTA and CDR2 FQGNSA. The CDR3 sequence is CASSLGGLAGWETQYF. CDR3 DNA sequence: TGTGCCAGCAGCTTAGGGGGACTAGCGGGGTGGGAGACCCAGTACTTC.

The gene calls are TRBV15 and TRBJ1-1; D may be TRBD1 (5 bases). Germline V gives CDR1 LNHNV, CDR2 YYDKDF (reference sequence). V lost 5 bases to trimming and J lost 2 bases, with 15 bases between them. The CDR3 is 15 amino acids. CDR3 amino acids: CATSSLGQGNTEAFF. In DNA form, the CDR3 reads TGTGCCACCAGCTCTCTCGGGCAGGGCAACACTGAAGCTTTCTTT.